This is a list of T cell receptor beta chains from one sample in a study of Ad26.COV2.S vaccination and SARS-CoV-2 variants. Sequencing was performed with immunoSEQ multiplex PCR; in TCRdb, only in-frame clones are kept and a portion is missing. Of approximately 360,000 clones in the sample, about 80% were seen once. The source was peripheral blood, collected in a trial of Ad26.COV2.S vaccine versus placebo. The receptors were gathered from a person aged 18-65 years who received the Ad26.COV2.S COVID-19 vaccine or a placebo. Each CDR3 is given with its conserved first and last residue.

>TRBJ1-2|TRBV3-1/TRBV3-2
CASSQAGGYNYGYTF
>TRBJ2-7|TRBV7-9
CASSPGPGEQYF
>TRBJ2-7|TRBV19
CASSPSPAGRYEQYF
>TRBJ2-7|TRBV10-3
CAISGTSGRERQYF
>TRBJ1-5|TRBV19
CASGLGNQPQHF
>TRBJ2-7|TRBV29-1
CSVAGNGRSYEQYF
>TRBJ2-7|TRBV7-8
CASSAGLSTRGSGQYF
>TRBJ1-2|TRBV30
CAWSGASRYGYTF
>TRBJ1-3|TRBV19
CASSLRDRASGNTIYF
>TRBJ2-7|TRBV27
CASSSRLSGWAYEQYF
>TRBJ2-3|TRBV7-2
CASRRTSGADTQYF